Listed below are T cell receptor beta chains from one sample, sequenced in a study of OX40 agonist ivuxolimab in advanced cancers. TCRdb's table, derived via immunoSEQ multiplex PCR, lists solely in-frame clones and lacks some. Of 77,000 or so clones detected, about 84% appear once; the ten largest clones hold less than 5.5%. The source was CD4+ or CD8+ T cells sorted from blood, collected in a trial of the OX40 agonist ivuxolimab. These receptors came from an adult with an advanced solid tumor such as melanoma, head and neck, liver or kidney cancer. Each CDR3 is given with its conserved first and last residue. Each record gives: J gene, V gene, CDR3 protein.

TRBJ1-4,TRBV28,CASSWGSTNEKLFF
TRBJ2-1,TRBV7-9,CASSLGTADNEQFF
TRBJ2-7,TRBV5-4,CASSLKDKNEQYF
TRBJ2-2,TRBV4-1,CASSQDRLAGGGTGELFF
TRBJ1-1,TRBV19,CASSTPSGRGRAEAFF
TRBJ2-5,TRBV2,CASSQPDVSGGLGETQYF
TRBJ2-6,TRBV19,CASSIDGAGANVLTF
TRBJ2-3,TRBV6-6,CASSLTDTQYF
TRBJ2-7,TRBV2,CASSKSTGLGRYEQYF
TRBJ1-6,TRBV19,CASRPAGGQTDSPLHF
TRBJ1-2,TRBV9,CASTSGRAGGYTF
TRBJ1-1,TRBV30,CAHISGTVASEAFF
TRBJ2-1,TRBV5-4,CASSLGQGGYNEQFF
TRBJ1-1,TRBV6-6,CASSYTGHGATEAFF
TRBJ2-7,TRBV5-6,CASNVVGYEQYF
TRBJ1-1,TRBV5-1,CASSLQGEMTEAFF
TRBJ1-2,TRBV30,CAWSVGQGDGYGYTF
TRBJ2-1,TRBV9,CASSERDSRMGEQFF
TRBJ2-6,TRBV5-1,CASSLQGMFRSGANVLTF
TRBJ1-4,TRBV30,CAWSATGGREKLFF
TRBJ2-7,TRBV18,CASSLGTYYEQYF
TRBJ2-1,TRBV19,CASSGLDSDSYNEQFF
TRBJ2-2,TRBV13,CASSLELGYNTGELFF
TRBJ1-2,TRBV29-1,CSVEVTANSKGYTF
TRBJ2-7,TRBV4-2,CASSRELRMYF
TRBJ1-1,TRBV18,CASSPPAGMNTEAFF
TRBJ1-3,TRBV12-5,CASGVDSGNTIYF
TRBJ1-2,TRBV29-1,CSVGGRDYGYTF
TRBJ2-1,TRBV4-1,CASSRTLRGTYNEQFF
TRBJ2-3,TRBV11-2,CASSLLPTGRPTDTQYF
TRBJ2-5,TRBV4-3,CASSREGAGETQYF
TRBJ2-6,TRBV5-1,CASSDRNSGANVLTF
TRBJ1-1,TRBV2,CADNKPGERTEAFF
TRBJ2-7,TRBV28,CASRNSDSYEQYF
TRBJ2-2,TRBV5-1,CASSIFTGELFF
TRBJ2-3,TRBV14,CASSQDLLLAGDTQYF
TRBJ1-2,TRBV7-9,CASTPLPPQRSTDYGYTF
TRBJ2-7,TRBV2,CASSDSIPYEQYF
TRBJ2-6,TRBV6-1,CASSENPGAGANVLTF